Listed below are T cell receptor beta chains from one sample, sequenced in a study of OX40 agonist ivuxolimab in advanced cancers. Measured with immunoSEQ multiplex PCR; TCRdb has only the in-frame clones, and not every one. The sample has more than 30,000 clones, 70% to 90% seen once; the top ten hold 2% to 3%. Source: CD4+ or CD8+ T cells sorted from blood, taken in a trial of the OX40 agonist ivuxolimab. The receptors here all came from an adult with an advanced solid tumor such as melanoma, head and neck, liver or kidney cancer. Both conserved end residues are part of each CDR3. The order of the fields is clone size, V gene, J gene, D gene, CDR3 DNA, CDR3 protein. The D gene is left open where the match is weak. Size tells how often a clone was seen (once, few, many) or the class of an expanded clone, and some rows leave it out.

NA	TRBV5-6	TRBJ2-1	TRBD2	TGTGCCTCGCGGCGGACTAGCGGGGGGTTAGGGGTTTACAATGAGCAGTTCTTC	CASRRTSGGLGVYNEQFF
NA	TRBV6-6	TRBJ1-5	TRBD1	TGTGCCAGCAGTACAGGGGGCGCGATCAATCAGCCCCAGCATTTT	CASSTGGAINQPQHF
NA	TRBV4-3	TRBJ2-2	NA	TGCGCCAGCAGCCAAGATCACAGGAACACCGGGGAGCTGTTTTTT	CASSQDHRNTGELFF
NA	TRBV27	TRBJ1-2	NA	TGTGCCAGCAGTTTATCCGGTGGGGGTGGCTACACCTTC	CASSLSGGGGYTF
NA	TRBV2	TRBJ1-5	NA	TGTGCCAGCGGGCCGCTCGACCGCAATCAGCCCCAGCATTTT	CASGPLDRNQPQHF
NA	TRBV29-1	TRBJ2-7	TRBD1	TGCAGCGTTGTGGACAGGGCGTCCTACGAGCAGTACTTC	CSVVDRASYEQYF
NA	TRBV6-1	TRBJ2-1	NA	TGTGCCAGCATTGAATCCAGGCGTTTCAATGAGCAGTTCTTC	CASIESRRFNEQFF
NA	TRBV5-5	TRBJ2-7	NA	TGTGCCAGCAGCTTGCTTCGGGCAGCTCAGAACTACGAGCAGTACTTC	CASSLLRAAQNYEQYF
NA	TRBV7-2	TRBJ2-5	TRBD2	TGTGCCAGCAGCTCCGTAGCGGGGGGGCCGCGAGAGACCCAGTACTTC	CASSSVAGGPRETQYF
NA	TRBV4-1	TRBJ2-2	NA	TGCGCCAGCAGCCAAGACCGCCCATCGGGCCCCGGGGAGCTGTTTTTT	CASSQDRPSGPGELFF
NA	TRBV5-1	TRBJ1-5	NA	TGCGCCAGCAGCTTGTTGTCGGGACCCAATCAGCCCCAGCATTTT	CASSLLSGPNQPQHF
NA	TRBV29-1	TRBJ1-2	TRBD1	TGCAGCGTTGCGAATCGAGGGGGCGGTGGCTACACCTTC	CSVANRGGGGYTF
NA	TRBV2	TRBJ1-4	NA	TGTGCCAGCACCAGGGAGCGTGAAAAACTGTTTTTT	CASTREREKLFF
NA	TRBV5-6	TRBJ2-3	TRBD2	TGTGCCAGCAGCTCAAAGGGCGGGGGGAGAACTGATACGCAGTATTTT	CASSSKGGGRTDTQYF
NA	TRBV5-6	TRBJ2-5	TRBD2	TGTGCCAGCAGCGCTAGCGGGGGGGCCGCAGAGACCCAGTACTTC	CASSASGGAAETQYF
few	TRBV13	TRBJ2-7	TRBD1	TGTGCCAGCAGCTTGCGGGACAGGACCTACGAGCAGTACTTC	CASSLRDRTYEQYF
NA	TRBV6-1	TRBJ2-7	NA	TGTGCCAGCGGGTCCCGCACCCCCTACGAGCAGTACTTC	CASGSRTPYEQYF
NA	TRBV18	TRBJ2-5	TRBD2	TGTGCCAGCTCATCCCCATCGGGACTAGCGGGGTCGTACCAAGAGACCCAGTACTTC	CASSSPSGLAGSYQETQYF
medium-sized	TRBV10-1	TRBJ1-3	NA	TGCGCCAGCAGTGATCCAGGGAAAAACACCATATATTTT	CASSDPGKNTIYF
once	TRBV30	TRBJ2-2	NA	TGTGCCTGGAACCAAATACGGGCCGGGGAGCTGTTTTTT	CAWNQIRAGELFF
once	TRBV7-2	TRBJ2-2	TRBD1	TGTGCCAGTAGCTTACAGACAGGGTTGAACACCGGGGAGCTGTTTTTT	CASSLQTGLNTGELFF
NA	TRBV4-2	TRBJ2-7	NA	TGTGCCAGCAGCCAAGACCTTGTGGGGACCTACGAGCAGTACTTC	CASSQDLVGTYEQYF
NA	TRBV5-4	TRBJ2-3	TRBD2	TGTGCCAGCAGTCCGCAACTAGCGGGGGAGGGCACAGATACGCAGTATTTT	CASSPQLAGEGTDTQYF
NA	TRBV18	TRBJ1-1	TRBD1	TGTGCCAGCTCACCTCCGGGACAGGGGGACACTGAAGCTTTCTTT	CASSPPGQGDTEAFF
NA	TRBV5-1	TRBJ1-6	NA	TGCGCCAGCAGCAACACAGGTTCCAATTCACCCCTCCACTTT	CASSNTGSNSPLHF
NA	TRBV4-1	TRBJ2-7	NA	TGCGCCAGCAGCCAAATCCCTCCGGGACACCAACCCTACGAGCAGTACTTC	CASSQIPPGHQPYEQYF
NA	TRBV27	TRBJ1-5	NA	TGTGCCAGCAGTTTTCAGGCTCCCCGAGGCAATCAGCCCCAGCATTTT	CASSFQAPRGNQPQHF
NA	TRBV5-1	TRBJ2-2	NA	TGCGCCAGCAGCGAACCCATTAACACCGGGGAGCTGTTTTTT	CASSEPINTGELFF
NA	TRBV19	TRBJ2-4	NA	TGTGCCAGTAGTCCTGGCGGCCTGGGGGGCATTCAGTACTTC	CASSPGGLGGIQYF
NA	TRBV6-1	TRBJ1-6	TRBD1	TGTGCCACCTACAGGGGGTTGGGATCACCCCTCCACTTT	CATYRGLGSPLHF
NA	TRBV15	TRBJ1-2	NA	TGTGCCACCAGCAGAACCGGGACCGATACTATCGGTAGTGGCTACACCTTC	CATSRTGTDTIGSGYTF
once	TRBV20-1	TRBJ2-3	NA	TGCAGTGCTCTTAGATCAGATACGCAGTATTTT	CSALRSDTQYF
once	TRBV6-1	TRBJ2-5	NA	TGTGCCAGCAGAATATCCGGCCGGGAGACCCAGTACTTC	CASRISGRETQYF
NA	TRBV11-2	TRBJ1-2	TRBD1	TGTGCCAGCAGAAACACCGGGACAGGGGAGTATGGCTACACCTTC	CASRNTGTGEYGYTF
NA	TRBV18	TRBJ1-3	NA	TGTGCCAGCTCACCCGACCTGTCCTCTGGAAACACCATATATTTT	CASSPDLSSGNTIYF
NA	TRBV13	TRBJ1-3	TRBD1	TGTGCCAGCAGCTTCCGGGACAGGCTGGAGGGCACCATATATTTT	CASSFRDRLEGTIYF
NA	TRBV7-2	TRBJ2-3	NA	TGTGCCAGCAGCTTAGCCACTTTGAGGGGGGGCACAGATACGCAGTATTTT	CASSLATLRGGTDTQYF
NA	TRBV7-2	TRBJ2-4	NA	TGTGCCAGCAGCTTAGCGGTGGGGGACATTCAGTACTTC	CASSLAVGDIQYF
few	TRBV5-1	TRBJ1-2	TRBD1	TGCGCCAGCAGCCCCGTGGGACAGGGCAATGGCTACACCTTC	CASSPVGQGNGYTF
NA	TRBV11-2	TRBJ1-1	NA	TGTGCCAGCAGCTTAGAGGGTAGGCTCACTGAAGCTTTCTTT	CASSLEGRLTEAFF
NA	TRBV5-3	TRBJ2-1	NA	TGTGCCGGAAGCGGATACCAGGTCTCCTACAATGAGCAGTTCTTC	CAGSGYQVSYNEQFF
NA	TRBV5-4	TRBJ2-3	NA	TGTGCCAGCAGCGCCGGAAGGGGGATTACAGATACGCAGTATTTT	CASSAGRGITDTQYF
NA	TRBV27	TRBJ2-7	NA	TGTGCCAGCACCTCGAATTTGGGGCGTATTTGCTACGAGCAGTACTTC	CASTSNLGRICYEQYF
NA	TRBV9	TRBJ2-5	TRBD2	TGTGCCAGCGGGTCTAGCGGGGGCCCCAGGGAGACCCAGTACTTC	CASGSSGGPRETQYF
NA	TRBV6-7	TRBJ1-2	NA	TGTGCCAGCAGTTACGACCCCCGGGGCTACACCTTC	CASSYDPRGYTF
NA	TRBV25-1	TRBJ1-2	TRBD1	TGTGCCAGCAGTGAATCAGGGGGCGGCTACACCTTC	CASSESGGGYTF
NA	TRBV10-3	TRBJ2-5	TRBD2	TGTGCCATCAGTGAGTCCGCCACTAGCGGGGGGATCCAAGAGACCCAGTACTTC	CAISESATSGGIQETQYF
NA	TRBV6-1	TRBJ1-3	TRBD1	TGTGCCAGCAGTGGACAGGGGTACGGAAACACCATATATTTT	CASSGQGYGNTIYF
NA	TRBV5-4	TRBJ2-2	NA	TGTGCCAGCAGCTTGGGGGGCCGGGGAAACACCGGGGAGCTGTTTTTT	CASSLGGRGNTGELFF
NA	TRBV20-1	TRBJ2-5	NA	TGCAGTGCTAGGGCCTGGGAGACCCAGTACTTC	CSARAWETQYF
NA	TRBV7-6	TRBJ2-5	NA	TGTGCCAGCACCTTTGCGGGCGGAGTAAAAGAGACCCAGTACTTC	CASTFAGGVKETQYF
NA	TRBV2	TRBJ2-7	NA	TGTGCCAGCAGTGAGTTGGTGAGGGGTAACTACGAGCAGTACTTC	CASSELVRGNYEQYF
NA	TRBV9	TRBJ2-7	TRBD2	TGTGCCAGCAGCGTAGAACAGCGGGGGCGCGTTTACTACGAGCAGTACTTC	CASSVEQRGRVYYEQYF
NA	TRBV2	TRBJ2-4	NA	TGTGCCAACGGTGGGCAGCCAGGGAACATTCAGTACTTC	CANGGQPGNIQYF
NA	TRBV5-1	TRBJ2-3	NA	TGCGCCAGCAGCTTGGAGGAAACTCCTAGAGATACGCAGTATTTT	CASSLEETPRDTQYF